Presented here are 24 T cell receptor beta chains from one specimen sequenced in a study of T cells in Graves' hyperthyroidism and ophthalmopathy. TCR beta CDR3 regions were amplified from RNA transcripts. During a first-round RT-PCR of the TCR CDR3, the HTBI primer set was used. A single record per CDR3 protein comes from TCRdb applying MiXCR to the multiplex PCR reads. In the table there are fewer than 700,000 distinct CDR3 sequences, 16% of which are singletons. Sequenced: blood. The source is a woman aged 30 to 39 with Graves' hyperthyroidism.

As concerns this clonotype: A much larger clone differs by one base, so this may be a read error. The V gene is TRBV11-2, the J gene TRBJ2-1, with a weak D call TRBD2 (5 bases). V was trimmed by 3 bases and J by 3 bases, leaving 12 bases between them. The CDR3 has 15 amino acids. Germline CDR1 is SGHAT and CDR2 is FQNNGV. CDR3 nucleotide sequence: TGTGCCAGCAGCTTGAGGGTCGGGGTCTACAATGAGCAGTTCTTC. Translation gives CASSLRVGVYNEQFF.

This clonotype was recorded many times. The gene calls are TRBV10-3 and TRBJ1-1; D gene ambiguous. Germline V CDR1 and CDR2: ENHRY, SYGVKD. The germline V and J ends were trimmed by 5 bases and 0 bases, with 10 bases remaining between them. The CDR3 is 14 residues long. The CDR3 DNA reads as TGTGCCATCAGTAGGCAGATAATGAACACTGAAGCTTTCTTT. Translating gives CAISRQIMNTEAFF.

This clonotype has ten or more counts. The CDR3 region is CASSESLQSNQPQHF. CDR3 coding DNA: TGTGCCAGCAGTGAAAGTTTACAGAGCAATCAGCCCCAGCATTTT. The chain carries TRBV6-1 and TRBJ1-5; no reliable D call. The CDR3 is made up of 15 amino acids. Germline V gives CDR1 MNHNS, CDR2 SASEGT. The V end lost 2 bases, the J end lost 1 base, and 9 bases lay between the germline ends.

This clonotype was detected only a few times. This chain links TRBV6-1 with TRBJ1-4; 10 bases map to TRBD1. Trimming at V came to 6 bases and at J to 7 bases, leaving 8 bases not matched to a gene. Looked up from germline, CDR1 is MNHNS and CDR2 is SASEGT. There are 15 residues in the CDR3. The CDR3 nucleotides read TGTGCCAGCAGACGGGACCGGGACAGGGGTGAAAAACTGTTTTTT. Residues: CASRRDRDRGEKLFF.

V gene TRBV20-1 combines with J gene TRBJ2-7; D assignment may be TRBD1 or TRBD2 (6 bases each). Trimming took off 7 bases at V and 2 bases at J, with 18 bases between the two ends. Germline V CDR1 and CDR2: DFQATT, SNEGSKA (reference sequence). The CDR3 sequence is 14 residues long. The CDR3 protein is CSVGPGDTTYEQYF. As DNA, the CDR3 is TGCAGTGTGGGCCCGGGGGACACAACCTACGAGCAGTACTTC.

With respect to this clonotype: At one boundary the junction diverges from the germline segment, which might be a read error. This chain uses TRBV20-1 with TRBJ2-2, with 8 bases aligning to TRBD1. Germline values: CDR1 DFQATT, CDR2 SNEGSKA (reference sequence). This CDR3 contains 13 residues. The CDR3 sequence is CSGRQGATGELFF. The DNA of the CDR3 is TGCAGTGGTAGGCAGGGGGCGACCGGGGAGCTGTTTTTC.

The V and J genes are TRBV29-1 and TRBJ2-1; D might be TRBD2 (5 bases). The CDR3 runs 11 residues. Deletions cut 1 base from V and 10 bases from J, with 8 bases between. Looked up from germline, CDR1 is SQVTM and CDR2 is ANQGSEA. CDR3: CSVEGVAEQFF. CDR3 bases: TGCAGCGTTGAAGGGGTAGCGGAGCAGTTCTTC.

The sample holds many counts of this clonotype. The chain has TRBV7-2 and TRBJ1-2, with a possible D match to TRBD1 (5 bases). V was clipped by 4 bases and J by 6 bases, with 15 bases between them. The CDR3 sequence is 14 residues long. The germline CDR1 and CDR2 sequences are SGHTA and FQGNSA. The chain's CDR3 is CASSSTGIPDGYTF. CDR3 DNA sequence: TGTGCCAGCAGCTCCACAGGTATACCTGATGGCTACACCTTC.

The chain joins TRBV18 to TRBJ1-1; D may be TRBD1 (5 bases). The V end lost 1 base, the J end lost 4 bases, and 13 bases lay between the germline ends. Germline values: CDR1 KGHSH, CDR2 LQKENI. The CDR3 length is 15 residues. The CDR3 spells CASSPRTGRSTEAFF. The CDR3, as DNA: TGTGCCAGCTCACCACGCACAGGCAGGAGCACTGAAGCTTTCTTT.

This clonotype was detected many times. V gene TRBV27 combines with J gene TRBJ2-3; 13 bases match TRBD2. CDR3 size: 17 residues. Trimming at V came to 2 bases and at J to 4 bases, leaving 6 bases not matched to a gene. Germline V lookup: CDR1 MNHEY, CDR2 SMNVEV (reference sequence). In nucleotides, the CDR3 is TGTGCCAGCAGTTTAAGAACTAGCGGGAGGGACCCAGATACGCAGTATTTT. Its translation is CASSLRTSGRDPDTQYF.

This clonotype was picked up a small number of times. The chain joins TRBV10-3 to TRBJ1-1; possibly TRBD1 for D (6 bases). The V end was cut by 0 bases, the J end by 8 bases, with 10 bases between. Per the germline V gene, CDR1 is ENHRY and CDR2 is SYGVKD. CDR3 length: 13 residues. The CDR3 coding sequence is TGTGCCATCAGTGAGTCGTGGGGGCGCGAAGCTTTCTTT. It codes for CAISESWGREAFF.

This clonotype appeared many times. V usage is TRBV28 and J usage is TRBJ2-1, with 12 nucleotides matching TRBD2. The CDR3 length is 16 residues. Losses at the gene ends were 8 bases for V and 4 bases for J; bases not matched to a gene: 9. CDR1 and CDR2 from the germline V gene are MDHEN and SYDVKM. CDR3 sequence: CASAGLAGLVYNEQFF. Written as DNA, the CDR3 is TGTGCCAGCGCGGGACTAGCGGGCCTAGTTTACAATGAGCAGTTCTTC.

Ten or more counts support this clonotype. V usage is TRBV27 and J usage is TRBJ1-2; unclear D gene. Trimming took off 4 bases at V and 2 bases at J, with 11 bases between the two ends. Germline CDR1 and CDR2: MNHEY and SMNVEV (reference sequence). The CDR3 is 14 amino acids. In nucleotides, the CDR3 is TGTGCCAGCAGTTGGGCAGGAGGGAACTATGGCTACACCTTC. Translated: CASSWAGGNYGYTF.

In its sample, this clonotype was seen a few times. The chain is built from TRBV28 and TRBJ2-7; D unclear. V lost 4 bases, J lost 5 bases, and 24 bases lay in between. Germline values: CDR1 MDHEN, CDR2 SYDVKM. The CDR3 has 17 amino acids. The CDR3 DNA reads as TGTGCCAGCAGTTCTTATTCGACTCGGTCATCGCTTCACGAGCAGTACTTC. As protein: CASSSYSTRSSLHEQYF.

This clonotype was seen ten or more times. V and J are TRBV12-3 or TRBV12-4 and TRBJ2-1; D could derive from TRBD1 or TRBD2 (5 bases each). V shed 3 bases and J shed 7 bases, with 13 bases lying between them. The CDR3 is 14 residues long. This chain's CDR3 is CASSLWDQSNEQFF. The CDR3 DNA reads TGTGCCAGCAGTTTGTGGGACCAGAGTAATGAGCAGTTCTTC.

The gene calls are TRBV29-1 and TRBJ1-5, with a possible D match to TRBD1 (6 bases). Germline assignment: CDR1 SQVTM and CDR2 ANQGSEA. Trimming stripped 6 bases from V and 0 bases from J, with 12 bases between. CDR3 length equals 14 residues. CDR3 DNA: TGCAGCGTCTTGGACAGTTTTAGCAATCAGCCCCAGCATTTT. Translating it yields CSVLDSFSNQPQHF.

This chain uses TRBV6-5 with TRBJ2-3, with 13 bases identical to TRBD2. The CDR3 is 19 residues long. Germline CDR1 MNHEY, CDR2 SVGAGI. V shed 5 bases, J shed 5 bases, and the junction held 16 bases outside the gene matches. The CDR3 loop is CASSHGASGLAGAKDTQYF. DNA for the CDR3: TGTGCCAGCAGTCACGGAGCCTCCGGACTAGCGGGGGCTAAAGATACGCAGTATTTT.

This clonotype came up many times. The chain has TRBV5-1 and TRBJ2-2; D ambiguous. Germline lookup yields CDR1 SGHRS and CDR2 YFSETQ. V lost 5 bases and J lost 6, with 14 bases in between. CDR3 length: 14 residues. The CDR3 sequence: CASRITLEPGELFF. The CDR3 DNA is TGCGCCAGCAGAATTACTCTAGAACCCGGGGAGCTGTTTTTT.

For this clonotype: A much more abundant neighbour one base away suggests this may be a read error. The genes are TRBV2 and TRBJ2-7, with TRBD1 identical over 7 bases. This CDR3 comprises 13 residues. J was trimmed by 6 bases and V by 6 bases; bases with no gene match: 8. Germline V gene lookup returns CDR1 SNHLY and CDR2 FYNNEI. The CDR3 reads CASSQMTGREQYF. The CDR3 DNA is TGTGCCAGCAGCCAGATGACAGGGCGCGAGCAGTACTTC.

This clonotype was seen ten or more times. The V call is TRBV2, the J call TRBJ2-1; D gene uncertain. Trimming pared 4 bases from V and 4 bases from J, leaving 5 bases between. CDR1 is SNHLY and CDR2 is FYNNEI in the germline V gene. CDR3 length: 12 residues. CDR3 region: CASSGLYNEQFF. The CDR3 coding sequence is TGTGCCAGCAGTGGATTGTACAATGAGCAGTTCTTC.

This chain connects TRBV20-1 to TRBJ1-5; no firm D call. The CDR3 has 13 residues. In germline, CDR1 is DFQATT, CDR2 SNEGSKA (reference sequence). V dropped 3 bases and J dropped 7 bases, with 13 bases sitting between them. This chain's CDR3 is CSASSGSGQPQHF. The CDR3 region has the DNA TGCAGTGCTAGTTCGGGGAGTGGGCAGCCCCAGCATTTT.

The CDR3 sequence is CAWSLSRTGRIGYGYTF. In nucleotides, the CDR3 is TGTGCCTGGAGTTTAAGTAGGACGGGAAGAATTGGCTATGGCTACACCTTC. This rearrangement joins TRBV30 to TRBJ1-2; no reliable D call. Germline V gene sequence: CDR1 GTSNPN, CDR2 SVGIG (reference sequence). This CDR3 comprises 17 residues. V dropped 2 bases and J dropped 4 bases, with 23 bases sitting between them.

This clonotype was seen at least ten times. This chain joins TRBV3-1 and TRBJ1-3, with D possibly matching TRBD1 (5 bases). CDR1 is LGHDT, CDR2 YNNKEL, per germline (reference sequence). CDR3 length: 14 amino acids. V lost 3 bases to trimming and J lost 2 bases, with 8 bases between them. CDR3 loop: CASSQRGTGNTIYF. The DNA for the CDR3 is TGTGCCAGCAGCCAGCGGGGGACTGGAAACACCATATATTTT.

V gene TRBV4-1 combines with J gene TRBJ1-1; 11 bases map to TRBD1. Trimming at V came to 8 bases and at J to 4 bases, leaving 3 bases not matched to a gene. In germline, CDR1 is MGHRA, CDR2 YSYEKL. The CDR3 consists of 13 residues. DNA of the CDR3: TGCGCCAGCGAGGGGACAGGGGGCACTGAAGCTTTCTTT. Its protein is CASEGTGGTEAFF.